Detailed here is one T cell receptor (beta chain). This clone was seen a few times. Its recognized antigen is unknown. Base-call qualities are not available, and no considerably larger clone is one nucleotide away. The protocol used for the library was the immunoSEQ multiplex PCR assay. For the multiplex PCR, a mixture combining 60 forward primers for TCR Vbeta segments and 13 reverse primers for TCR Jbeta segments was used. A multiplex PCR assay on genomic DNA amplified the CDR3 region of rearranged TCR beta genes. On the Illumina HiSeq System, the amplified TCR beta libraries were sequenced as 87-base-pair reads. On the authors' methods: In a later analysis, 77 million or so unique TCR beta chains were counted across the 500 to 700 repertoires, and roughly 11 million of these chains were shared by at least two donors. To remove PCR and sequencing errors, raw reads were error-corrected and collapsed into unique sequences using a nearest-neighbor algorithm that merged closely related sequences. CDR3 sequences were aligned to IMGT reference sequences to assign V, D and J gene segments. For a sequence to be retained, at least a six-nucleotide match to both a V gene segment and a J gene segment was required. Rearrangements were called productive when the CDR3 lacked stop codons and stayed in frame with V and J; all others were non-productive. CDR3 was defined according to IMGT convention as the region running from the second conserved V-encoded cysteine to the conserved J-encoded phenylalanine. The earlier analysis of some 550 of the donors excluded any sequence lacking an unambiguous match to a single V gene segment. In an earlier analysis of approximately 610 of the donors, V segments were called functional above 56.7% productive rearrangements and were called segregating when the between-donor standard deviation exceeded 5%. A statistical classification framework was developed to diagnose cytomegalovirus status using the catalog of TCR beta chain sequences. A later analysis assigned V and J genes by comparing TCR nucleotide sequences with IMGT/GENE-DB human TR gene sequences. A later analysis assigned CDR3 sequences and most-parsimonious VDJ recombination scenarios with the TCRdist pipeline. A later analysis defined each TCR beta chain by its CDR3 amino acid sequence plus V-gene family, and excluded reads lacking a unique V-gene family. A later analysis removed 450 to 600 highly shared, low-generation-probability nucleotide sequences to deal with suspected cross-contamination and a sequencing artifact. In a later analysis, a clonal expansion index for each public chain was calculated from normalized within-repertoire ranks of inferred template counts. A later analysis computed generation probabilities with a VDJ recombination model fitted to out-of-frame rearrangements, and checked the results against IGoR. Hypergeometric tests were used in a later analysis to score TCR-TCR, TCR-HLA and TCR-CMV co-occurrence, with a repertoire-size bias correction applied to the TCR pairs. In a later analysis, false discovery rates were estimated by permuting HLA or CMV assignments 20 times. In a later analysis, co-occurring TCRs were grouped with DBSCAN, and TCRdist sequence similarity was added when clustering was performed within HLA-allele-positive subsets. For co-occurrence clustering, repertoires with fewer than 30,000 or more than 120,000 public chains were excluded, along with several repertoires with anomalous nucleotide sharing. TCRdb provides this immuneACCESS table in a form limited to in-frame rearrangements. Some clones are lacking; in checked studies, under half of them reflect an unresolved V gene, and why the rest are absent is not known. The DNA was the basis for D and trimming; V, J and clone size are from that table. The sample table records 130,000 to 150,000 clones; just under 85% of these occur just once. The ten largest clonotypes hold around 10% of the sample.

This entry comes from a study of cytomegalovirus exposure and HLA in healthy donors (TCRdb year 2017). With regard to the full study: According to an earlier analysis of 587 of the donors, about 179 million T cells yielded 100 million or so unique TCR beta sequences and less than 300 Gb of sequence data. An early release that covered roughly 600 HLA-typed donors contained approximately 300 gigabases of sequencing data and around 85 million unique TCR sequences. The genetic ancestry cluster associated with self-reported Caucasian donors included around four fifths of the 398 genotyped donors. The aim of the study was to test whether cataloging public T cell receptors could identify signatures of past pathogen exposure. The study profiled the T cell repertoires of hundreds of subjects by immunosequencing and related them to cytomegalovirus serostatus. Besides the first cohort of roughly 700 subjects, a separate validation cohort made up of over 100 different subjects was used. To predict cytomegalovirus infection status, the study combined high-throughput TCR immunosequencing, statistical association of individual TCRs with disease status, and machine learning. In a later analysis, previously published TCR beta repertoires from 666 donors were re-analyzed and high-resolution HLA genotyping was added so that TCR occurrence patterns could be studied. The later analysis used no new phenotypic data to find candidate immune exposures, relying instead on TCR beta sequences and their occurrence across donors. In an earlier analysis of 500 to 650 of the donors, high-throughput TCR beta sequencing was used to judge whether each TCR beta V gene segment behaved as functional or pseudogenic. Donor age, sex, ethnicity and CMV serostatus were collected together with the repertoire data. In a later genetic analysis, genome-wide SNP genotypes for about three fifths of the roughly 670 donors were used, and that subset was treated as a discovery cohort. All discovery cohort repertoires had been generated on a single sequencing platform. HLA typing included class I and class II loci at four-digit resolution. Typing coverage varied by locus: about 629-640 donors for A, B, C, DRB1 and DQB1; 522 for DQA1; over 600 for DPA1; about 450 for DPB1. Roughly 5 DR-DQ haplotypes were treated as single units for association and clustering because of strong linkage in the cohort. Among under 450 genotyped donors of the cohort, an average of about 240,000 unique TCR beta nucleotide sequences were sequenced per donor, 15% to 20% of them non-productive.

The cohort consisted of some 670 healthy bone marrow donors. All cohort members were sampled while nominally healthy, although unrecorded immune exposures were likely present. The donor tested CMV seropositive, placing the donor among the 250 to 350 seropositive members of the cohort. Every donor gave a peripheral blood sample, and the peripheral blood mononuclear cells from that sample were used for TCR beta sequencing. The Qiagen DNeasy Blood Extraction Kit was used to extract genomic DNA from the blood cell samples. The paper's findings and limits, for the study overall: When HLA alleles, especially DR and DQ, strongly co-occurred, attributing TCR associations to individual alleles was difficult. In a later analysis, most CMV-associated TCR beta chains were found to appear HLA-restricted, with HLA associations seemingly driven largely by CMV exposure. An association between a missense DCLRE1C variant and V-gene and J-gene trimming of TCR beta chains was found in a later genetic analysis and replicated in an independent cohort. According to a later genetic analysis, donors in an Asian-associated ancestry cluster had fewer N-insertions in productive TCRs than the roughly 700-donor mean. The authors suggested that the approach could potentially be extended to other disease states and immunological phenotypes. Roughly uniform sequencing depth across donors was assumed in presence/absence analyses, although this assumption may not hold. An earlier analysis of some 560 of the donors showed that most TCR beta V segments appeared in productive rearrangements either about 87% or about 30% of the time, which broadly matched IMGT annotations. At a false discovery rate of 0.05, a later analysis linked 16,951 TCR beta sequences to specific HLA alleles. A later analysis found that HLA-associated TCR beta chains were more clonally expanded and had lower generation probabilities than equally common non-associated chains. The sequencing pipeline was judged likely to have produced a cluster of highly shared sequence variants as a technical artifact. Some IMGT-functional V segments, including TRBV6-2 and TRBV6-3, could not be distinguished by the 87-base-pair reads and were therefore excluded. A later analysis reported that several top co-occurrence clusters appeared linked to parvovirus B19, influenza, CMV and Epstein-Barr virus. Because counts were too low, 15 to 20 rarely observed V segments, including chromosome 9 orphons, were excluded from the earlier analysis of under 650 of the donors. While some public TCRs were present in many individuals, most TCR sequences turned up only very rarely across donors. Linkage disequilibrium might explain the correlated functional status among segregating V segments, but an unknown experimental factor could not be excluded. A total of 164 TCR beta chains were listed by the study as associated with cytomegalovirus. In this cohort, only TCR beta chains were sequenced, and detectable features were limited by the absence of alpha or paired-chain data. Three of the identified cytomegalovirus-associated TCR beta chains were confirmed in vitro to be specific for cytomegalovirus antigens. Because HLA typing was missing for some donors at each locus, association tests included only the typed subset. Cytomegalovirus status was reported to be diagnosed by the classifier with high specificity and sensitivity in both the original and validation cohorts. According to a later analysis, TCR association rates differed among HLA loci, with DRB1 alleles showing the most associated TCRs and HLA-C alleles showing the fewest. The only immune exposure information available for the cohort was CMV serostatus. A further reported finding was that TCR beta sequences accurately predicted the HLA-A and HLA-B alleles for most subjects in the first cohort.

CDR1 and CDR2, per the germline V gene (reference sequence), are SEHNR and FQNEAQ. V loses 5 bases, J loses 3 bases, and the germline ends lie 16 bases apart. The CDR3, from cysteine to phenylalanine, totals 15 residues. Kept here is only the CDR3 DNA, which spans 45 bases and is read in frame from base 1. Sequenced material: PBMCs. The V gene is TRBV7-9 and the J gene is TRBJ1-1, with a weak D call of TRBD1 (6 bases match). This sequence originates from a woman aged 55-75 years in good health and CMV-seropositive. The nucleotide sequence reads as follows: TGTGCCAGCAGCGTCGAAACAGGGTTGGACACTGAAGCTTTCTTT. Its protein reads: CASSVETGLDTEAFF.